This T cell receptor (beta chain) was captured by sequencing in a study of shared clonotypes between healthy human individuals. Overall study findings and caveats: Represented diversity, genetic and exposure-history alike, was limited by few donors.

Assay: immunoSEQ multiplex PCR; the TCRdb copy retains only in-frame clones and omits some. Of about 1 million clones in the sample, around 74% were seen once. Remarks on this clone: The target antigen is unknown.

It was into CD45RA+ naive and CD45RA-negative memory subsets that the CD4+ cells were split. This clonotype originated in a man aged 18 to 29 in good health. Sequenced input: memory CD4+ T cells sorted from blood. The subset here: CD45RA-negative fraction.

This chain's CDR3 is CASSYGTKKSYNEQFF. The DNA for the CDR3 is TGTGCCAGCAGTTACGGGACAAAAAAATCCTACAATGAGCAGTTCTTC. The chain uses TRBV6-5 and TRBJ2-1, with a possible D match to TRBD1 (6 bases). Looked up from germline, CDR1 is MNHEY and CDR2 is SVGAGI. Trimming removed 2 bases at V and 1 base at J, with 12 bases between. The CDR3 runs to 16 residues.